This T cell receptor (beta chain) stems from a study of response to subunit inactivated influenza vaccine. Study findings and constraints: Seasonal influenza vaccination, on each occasion, was suggested by the authors to recruit few new T cells.

This clonotype was counted between two and nine times. What it binds is unknown. A single record per CDR3 protein comes from TCRdb applying MiXCR to the RT-PCR reads. The sample consists of roughly 540,000 distinct CDR3 sequences, 20% to 25% of them appearing once. The CDR3 sequence is 14 residues long. The germline V and J ends were trimmed by 0 bases and 4 bases, with 8 bases remaining between them. The germline gives CDR1 SGHKS, CDR2 YYEKEE (reference sequence). These same data were also listed under a study on T cells expressing NK-cell markers. As that report states: With UMIs, 5'RACE template switching was used to make TCR beta cDNA. Investigators obtained TCR beta repertoires from sorted CD3+CD56+NKG2C+, CD3+CD56+NKG2C- and CD3+CD56-NKG2C+ T cells. About 6 donors had dominant NKG2C+ clonotypes that comprised about 1.0-7.0% of their CD8+ T cells. These clonotypes, the leaders elsewhere, also led the CD3+CD56-NKG2C+ fraction in a few donors.

The chain carries TRBV5-5 and TRBJ1-5, with D hard to call. This sample comprised CD4+ T cells sorted from PBMCs, obtained 11 to 12 days after vaccination. This receptor was taken from a man in his fifties who received an inactivated influenza vaccine. The CDR3 sequence: CASSLDNLNQPQHF. CDR3 coding DNA: TGTGCCAGCAGCTTGGACAATTTGAATCAGCCCCAGCATTTT.